This T cell receptor beta chain came from a study of human T cells and chemical hapten exposure. MiXCR was run by TCRdb on the RACE reads, yielding one entry per CDR3 protein. The top ten hold around 3.6% of the sample, which has tens of thousands of distinct CDR3 sequences, 8% to 10% seen once. Time point of the sample: pre-sensitization, week 0. As to treatment: therapeutic diphenylcyclopropenone sensitization with weekly scalp DPC. The study extracted total RNA from unfractionated whole blood. The junction had 10 bases not matched to a gene; V was cut back by 2 bases and J by 6 bases. CDR3 length: 17 amino acids. CDR1 is MNHNY and CDR2 is SVGAGI in the germline V gene (reference sequence). This clonotype was seen many times. Its target is not known. Study-wide results and caveats: Relative to controls, expanded TCRs formed significantly more large CDR3 similarity clusters. A positive correlation with patch test score was found for PT1 expanded TCR counts. DPC sensitization left the count of TCRs above 1 in 1000 unchanged.

The sample here was whole blood, taken in connection with sensitization to the hapten diphenylcyclopropenone (DPC). The sequence was collected from a woman between 35 and 50 years old with alopecia areata. Some clones in this sample may be carry-over from other donors' samples. The rearrangement uses TRBV6-6 and TRBJ2-2; TRBD2 matches at 9 bases. The chain's CDR3 is CASSYPGGAGGPGELFF. The CDR3 DNA reads as TGTGCCAGCAGTTACCCTGGGGGAGCGGGGGGCCCCGGGGAGCTGTTTTTT.